This TCR beta chain was documented in a study of post-analysis software for immune sequencing data. Overall study: Progressive-relapsing, secondary progressive and relapsing-remitting multiple sclerosis were among the disease courses included.

About this clonotype: Its target is not known.

TCR beta libraries were prepared from cDNA with unique molecular identifiers. Input amounts of about 0.95 to 11 million T cells were used. These gave 500,000 or so cDNA molecules, so each molecule approximated one T cell. MiXCR was run by TCRdb on the PCR reads, yielding one entry per CDR3 protein. The sample contains about 810,000 distinct CDR3 sequences, approximately 53% of which appear only once. General study results and limits: Significantly lower normalized Chao1 diversity was found in patients with multiple sclerosis relative to controls. Relative to controls, patients had a few TRBV segments at higher frequency, with TRBV5-6, TRBV5-1 and TRBV20-1 among these. Same-batch samples co-clustered strongly by F measure.

The germline gives CDR1 MDHEN, CDR2 SYDVKM. This CDR3 contains 15 residues. The sequence came from a girl aged 10-17 years with multiple sclerosis. The material sequenced was blood. The V call is TRBV28, the J call TRBJ2-4, with 9 positions matching TRBD2. The DNA end is more similar to TRBJ2-7, so the J call may be wrong. CDR3 DNA sequence: TGTGCCAGCAGTTTTCGGCGGGAGGGCGCCTACGAGCAGTACTTC. This encodes CASSFRREGAYEQYF.